The rows below give T cell receptor beta chains drawn from one sample of a study of cytomegalovirus exposure and HLA in healthy donors. Libraries were prepared by immunoSEQ multiplex PCR; TCRdb keeps only in-frame clonotypes and omits some of them. The sample has roughly 100,000 clones, just over 70% seen once. Sequencing input: PBMCs. These receptors were collected from a boy between 5 and 17 years old in good health and CMV-seronegative. The CDR3 runs from the conserved cysteine through the conserved F or W. The order of the fields is D gene, V gene, clone size, J gene, CDR3 DNA, CDR3 protein. The D gene is left open where the match is weak. Rows give clone size only sometimes, using once, few, many, or a class for an expanded clone.

d_call: TRBD2
v_call: TRBV10-1
clone_size: -
j_call: TRBJ2-1
cdr3_nt: TGCGCCAGCAGCGTCCTAGCGGGTGGGAATGAGCAGTTCTTC
cdr3_aa: CASSVLAGGNEQFF

d_call: -
v_call: TRBV7-9
clone_size: -
j_call: TRBJ1-1
cdr3_nt: TGTGCCAGCAGCTTAGGGTTCCAGGTTGACACTGAAGCTTTCTTT
cdr3_aa: CASSLGFQVDTEAFF

d_call: -
v_call: TRBV6-5
clone_size: -
j_call: TRBJ2-1
cdr3_nt: TGTGCCAGCAGTTACTCGGGGGCCCTCTACAATGAGCAGTTCTTC
cdr3_aa: CASSYSGALYNEQFF

d_call: -
v_call: TRBV2
clone_size: -
j_call: TRBJ2-1
cdr3_nt: TGTGCCAGCAGTGAAGCTGGCCTAGTCCTTAAGTATGAGCAGTTCTTC
cdr3_aa: CASSEAGLVLKYEQFF

d_call: -
v_call: TRBV28
clone_size: few
j_call: TRBJ1-5
cdr3_nt: TGTGCCAGCAGCCTAGGGGGAAGGCAGCCCCAGCATTTT
cdr3_aa: CASSLGGRQPQHF

d_call: -
v_call: TRBV5-4
clone_size: -
j_call: TRBJ1-5
cdr3_nt: TGTGCCAGCAGCTTGGGAGGTAGCAGCAATCAGCCCCAGCATTTT
cdr3_aa: CASSLGGSSNQPQHF

d_call: TRBD1
v_call: TRBV7-3
clone_size: -
j_call: TRBJ2-3
cdr3_nt: TGTGCCAGCAGCTTAGGGACAGCCACAGATACGCAGTATTTT
cdr3_aa: CASSLGTATDTQYF

d_call: TRBD2
v_call: TRBV7-2
clone_size: -
j_call: TRBJ2-3
cdr3_nt: TGTGCCAGCAGCTCCCCGTTAGCGGGGGAAGATACGCAGTATTTT
cdr3_aa: CASSSPLAGEDTQYF

d_call: TRBD2
v_call: TRBV5-4
clone_size: few
j_call: TRBJ2-6
cdr3_nt: TGTGCCAGCAGCGGAGGGACTAGCGGAAGTTACTCTGGGGCCAACGTCCTGACTTTC
cdr3_aa: CASSGGTSGSYSGANVLTF

d_call: -
v_call: TRBV30
clone_size: -
j_call: TRBJ2-7
cdr3_nt: TGTGCCTGGAGTCAACCCCTCTACGAGCAGTACTTC
cdr3_aa: CAWSQPLYEQYF

d_call: TRBD2
v_call: TRBV6-4
clone_size: -
j_call: TRBJ2-2
cdr3_nt: TGTGCCAGCAGCCGGACTAGTGACACCGGGGAGCTGTTTTTT
cdr3_aa: CASSRTSDTGELFF

d_call: TRBD1
v_call: TRBV30
clone_size: -
j_call: TRBJ1-1
cdr3_nt: TGTGCCTGGAGCCCCCTTGACAGGGTACGGACTGAAGCTTTCTTT
cdr3_aa: CAWSPLDRVRTEAFF

d_call: -
v_call: TRBV9
clone_size: -
j_call: TRBJ1-4
cdr3_nt: TGTGCCAGCAGCTCCGGGAGGGGCGGGAGTGAAAAACTGTTTTTT
cdr3_aa: CASSSGRGGSEKLFF

d_call: -
v_call: TRBV5-4
clone_size: -
j_call: TRBJ2-1
cdr3_nt: TGTGCCAGCAGCCGCCGGGACTTAGCGACCGCCTACAATGAGCAGTTCTTC
cdr3_aa: CASSRRDLATAYNEQFF

d_call: -
v_call: TRBV5-1
clone_size: few
j_call: TRBJ2-1
cdr3_nt: TGCGCCAGCAGCTTGAGGCGGGAAAACGATCAGTTCTTC
cdr3_aa: CASSLRRENDQFF

d_call: TRBD2
v_call: TRBV4-1
clone_size: -
j_call: TRBJ2-2
cdr3_nt: TGCGCCAGCTGCTTTAGCGGGAGGGCCTCCGGGGAGCTGTTTTTT
cdr3_aa: CASCFSGRASGELFF

d_call: TRBD1
v_call: TRBV7-2
clone_size: once
j_call: TRBJ2-7
cdr3_nt: TGTGCCAGCAGCTCTAGGGAGGGACAGGGCTACGAGCAGTACTTC
cdr3_aa: CASSSREGQGYEQYF

d_call: TRBD2
v_call: TRBV28
clone_size: -
j_call: TRBJ2-7
cdr3_nt: TGTGCCAGCAGCCTGGGACTAGCGGGAGTGAGCTACGAGCAGTACTTC
cdr3_aa: CASSLGLAGVSYEQYF

d_call: -
v_call: TRBV21-1
clone_size: -
j_call: TRBJ2-7
cdr3_nt: TGTGCCAGCAGAAGAGAGGGACAGGCACCCGAGCAGTACTTC
cdr3_aa: CASRREGQAPEQYF

d_call: -
v_call: TRBV6-1
clone_size: -
j_call: TRBJ2-3
cdr3_nt: TGTGCCAGCAGTGCTGAAGCGGGCCCTAGCACAGATACGCAGTATTTT
cdr3_aa: CASSAEAGPSTDTQYF

d_call: TRBD1
v_call: TRBV9
clone_size: -
j_call: TRBJ2-3
cdr3_nt: TGTGCCAGCAGCGCGACAGGGCCAAGCACAGATACGCAGTATTTT
cdr3_aa: CASSATGPSTDTQYF

d_call: -
v_call: TRBV4-1
clone_size: -
j_call: TRBJ2-2
cdr3_nt: TGCGCCAGCAGCCAAGCGCACCAGGACACCGGGGAGCTGTTTTTT
cdr3_aa: CASSQAHQDTGELFF

d_call: TRBD2
v_call: TRBV6-1
clone_size: few
j_call: TRBJ2-2
cdr3_nt: TGTGCCAGCAGTGACAAGACTAGCCGTTTCGGGGAGCTGTTTTTT
cdr3_aa: CASSDKTSRFGELFF

d_call: -
v_call: TRBV11-2
clone_size: once
j_call: TRBJ1-2
cdr3_nt: TGTGCCAGCAGCTTAGATCGTACCACTACCTATGGCTACACCTTC
cdr3_aa: CASSLDRTTTYGYTF

d_call: TRBD1
v_call: TRBV7-3
clone_size: -
j_call: TRBJ1-2
cdr3_nt: TGTGCCAGCAGCTCGTCGGACAGGGCAGATGGCTACACCTTC
cdr3_aa: CASSSSDRADGYTF

d_call: TRBD2
v_call: TRBV5-4
clone_size: -
j_call: TRBJ2-7
cdr3_nt: TGTGCCAGTGGACTAGCGGGAGTATACGACGAGCAGTACTTC
cdr3_aa: CASGLAGVYDEQYF

d_call: TRBD1
v_call: TRBV5-1
clone_size: -
j_call: TRBJ2-3
cdr3_nt: TGCGCCAGCAGCCTGGGGACAGTTAGCACAGATACGCAGTATTTT
cdr3_aa: CASSLGTVSTDTQYF

d_call: -
v_call: TRBV6-6
clone_size: -
j_call: TRBJ2-1
cdr3_nt: TGTGCCAGCAGTACGGGGTACAATGAGCAGTTCTTC
cdr3_aa: CASSTGYNEQFF

d_call: -
v_call: TRBV30
clone_size: -
j_call: TRBJ1-5
cdr3_nt: TGTGCCTGGAGCGGCGGGACCCAAGCGAGGCAGCCCCAGCATTTT
cdr3_aa: CAWSGGTQARQPQHF

d_call: -
v_call: TRBV6-5
clone_size: few
j_call: TRBJ1-1
cdr3_nt: TGTGCCAGCAGTTTGGGGGCCGGGGGGGACACTGAAGCTTTCTTT
cdr3_aa: CASSLGAGGDTEAFF

d_call: -
v_call: TRBV6-5
clone_size: -
j_call: TRBJ2-7
cdr3_nt: TGTGCCAGCAGTTACTCTGGCCGCTACGAGCAGTACTTC
cdr3_aa: CASSYSGRYEQYF

d_call: TRBD1
v_call: TRBV6-7
clone_size: once
j_call: TRBJ1-4
cdr3_nt: TGTGCCAGCAGTCCGACAGGGGGTTTCGAAAAACTGTTTTTT
cdr3_aa: CASSPTGGFEKLFF

d_call: TRBD1
v_call: TRBV2
clone_size: -
j_call: TRBJ1-3
cdr3_nt: TGTGCCAGCAGCCGGACAGGGTCTGGAAACACCATATATTTT
cdr3_aa: CASSRTGSGNTIYF

d_call: -
v_call: TRBV7-9
clone_size: -
j_call: TRBJ1-1
cdr3_nt: TGTGCCAGCAGCTTTGGTACAGGGCACACTGAAGCTTTCTTT
cdr3_aa: CASSFGTGHTEAFF

d_call: -
v_call: TRBV11-2
clone_size: -
j_call: TRBJ2-7
cdr3_nt: TGTGCCAGCAGCCCAGGTGCTGTCTCCTACGAGCAGTACTTC
cdr3_aa: CASSPGAVSYEQYF

d_call: -
v_call: TRBV28
clone_size: -
j_call: TRBJ1-5
cdr3_nt: TGTGCCAGCTCCAAAGGGGGTAGCAATCAGCCCCAGCATTTT
cdr3_aa: CASSKGGSNQPQHF

d_call: -
v_call: TRBV5-1
clone_size: -
j_call: TRBJ1-4
cdr3_nt: TGCGCCAGCAGCTTGGATGGGACATTAGGCGAAAAACTGTTTTTT
cdr3_aa: CASSLDGTLGEKLFF

d_call: TRBD2
v_call: TRBV7-6
clone_size: -
j_call: TRBJ2-2
cdr3_nt: TGTGCCAGCAGCCCCTGGGCGGGGGGGAACACCGGGGAGCTGTTTTTT
cdr3_aa: CASSPWAGGNTGELFF

d_call: TRBD1
v_call: TRBV2
clone_size: -
j_call: TRBJ1-3
cdr3_nt: TGTGCCAGCAGTGGACAGGGGGGAATCGGAAACACCATATATTTT
cdr3_aa: CASSGQGGIGNTIYF